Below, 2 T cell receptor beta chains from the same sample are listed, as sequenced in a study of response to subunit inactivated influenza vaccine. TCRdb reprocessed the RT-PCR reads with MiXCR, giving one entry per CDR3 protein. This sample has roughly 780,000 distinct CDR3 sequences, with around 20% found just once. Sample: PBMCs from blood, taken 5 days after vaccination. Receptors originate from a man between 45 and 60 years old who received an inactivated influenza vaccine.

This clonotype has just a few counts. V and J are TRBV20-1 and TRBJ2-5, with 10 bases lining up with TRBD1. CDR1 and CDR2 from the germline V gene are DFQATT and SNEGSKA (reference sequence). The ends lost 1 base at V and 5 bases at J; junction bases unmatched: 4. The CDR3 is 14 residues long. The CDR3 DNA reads TGCAGTGCTAGAGGGGACAGGGGTTGGGAGACCCAGTACTTC. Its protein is CSARGDRGWETQYF.

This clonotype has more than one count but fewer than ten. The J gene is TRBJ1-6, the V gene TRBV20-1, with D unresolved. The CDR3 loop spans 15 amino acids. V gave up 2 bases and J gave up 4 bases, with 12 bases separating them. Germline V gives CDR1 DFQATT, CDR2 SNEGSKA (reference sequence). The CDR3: CSARMNGFYNSPLHF. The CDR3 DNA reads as TGCAGTGCTAGAATGAATGGGTTTTATAATTCACCCCTCCACTTT.